Listed here are 7 T cell receptor beta chains from one sample, sequenced in a study of OX40 agonist ivuxolimab in advanced cancers. Assay: immunoSEQ multiplex PCR; the TCRdb copy retains only in-frame clones and omits some. This repertoire shows about 20,000 clones, around 87% found once; its top ten account for 23%. The sequences come from CD4+ or CD8+ T cells sorted from blood, collected in a trial of the OX40 agonist ivuxolimab. Receptor source: an adult with an advanced solid tumor such as melanoma, head and neck, liver or kidney cancer.

V and J are TRBV21-1 and TRBJ2-1; TRBD2 is taken as the D call from the table, unchecked against the DNA. TRBV21-1 represents a pseudogene. This CDR3 has 19 amino acids. The CDR3 spells CASSKKDSGGLSSYNEQFF. The CDR3 DNA follows: TGTGCCAGCAGCAAAAAGGATAGCGGGGGGCTAAGCTCCTACAATGAGCAGTTCTTC.

By sample fraction, this clone is medium-sized. This chain joins TRBV27 and TRBJ2-7; D is possibly TRBD2 (6 bases). CDR3 length: 16 residues. V lost 5 bases to trimming and J lost 0 bases, with 17 bases between them. Germline CDR1 and CDR2: MNHEY and SMNVEV (reference sequence). The CDR3 region is CASSPLGGGYSYEQYF. Here the CDR3 DNA reads TGTGCCAGCAGTCCCTTGGGTGGGGGGTACTCCTACGAGCAGTACTTC.

The rearrangement links TRBV7-8 to TRBJ2-3; D is unclear. V shed 3 bases and J shed 7 bases, with 14 bases lying between them. CDR1 and CDR2 (germline): SGHVS, FQNEAQ. The CDR3 totals 14 residues. The CDR3 protein is CASSFGYHTHTQYF. The CDR3 nucleotides read TGTGCCAGCAGCTTCGGCTATCACACGCATACGCAGTATTTT.

The J gene is TRBJ1-1, the V gene TRBV4-1; no reliable D call. Trimming left V 0 bases short and J 6 bases short, with 20 bases between. This CDR3 spans 17 amino acids. Looked up from germline, CDR1 is MGHRA and CDR2 is YSYEKL. The CDR3 bases are TGCGCCAGCAGCCAAGATCAAGGACCTTCGGCGGGCGCTGAAGCTTTCTTT. It specifies CASSQDQGPSAGAEAFF.

This rearrangement joins TRBV5-1 to TRBJ2-7; D remains unclear. Germline CDR1 is SGHRS and CDR2 is YFSETQ. The V and J ends lost 5 bases and 2 bases respectively, with 14 bases between them. The length of the CDR3 is 14 residues. The CDR3 region has the DNA TGCGCCAGCAGTCAAATAGACTTACCCTACGAGCAGTACTTC. Translation gives CASSQIDLPYEQYF.

V is TRBV7-9 and J is TRBJ1-1; D gene unclear. CDR3 length: 9 residues. V was clipped by 11 bases and J by 3 bases, with 4 bases between them. Germline CDR1 reads SEHNR; CDR2 reads FQNEAQ (reference sequence). This chain's CDR3 is CAGDTEAFF. CDR3 DNA sequence: TGTGCCGGTGACACTGAAGCTTTCTTT.

The chain carries TRBV5-4 and TRBJ1-2; D ambiguous. The CDR3 has 13 residues. V was pared by 0 bases and J by 8 bases, with 11 bases between. Germline V CDR1 and CDR2: SGHNT, YYREEE (reference sequence). The CDR3 DNA reads as TGTGCCAGCAGCTTGGACCCCAGCTTGGGCTACACCTTC. The encoded protein is CASSLDPSLGYTF. Filled out from reference TRBV5-4 and TRBJ1-2, the complete variable domain reads ETGVTQSPTHLIKTRGQQVTLRCSSQSGHNTVSWYQQALGQGPQFIFQYYREEENGRGNFPPRFSGLQFPNYSSELNVNALELDDSALYLCASSLDPSLGYTFGSGTRLTVV.